This T cell receptor beta chain came from a study of T cells in Graves' hyperthyroidism and ophthalmopathy. Study findings and constraints: Ophthalmopathy was predicted by the model a median of roughly 6 months ahead of onset. From stable hyperthyroidism, ophthalmopathy was set apart by a 13 V-J model.

A remark on this clonotype: Its specificity is not known.

TCR beta CDR3 regions were amplified from RNA. A set of HTBI primers served as the primers for a first-round RT-PCR of the TCR CDR3. MiXCR, run by TCRdb on the multiplex PCR reads, gives a single entry per CDR3 protein. This sample yields about 560,000 distinct CDR3 sequences, of which approximately 15% are seen a single time; 18% belongs to the top ten. In making diagnoses, clinical symptoms, serum thyroxine and TRAb, thyroid ultrasound and orbital computed tomography were all used. The germline V gene has CDR1 SNHLY and CDR2 FYNNEI. This CDR3 region has 14 residues. With 3 bases removed from V and 3 bases from J, the gap between germline ends came to 12 bases.

The receptor was isolated from a woman between 18 and 29 years old with Graves' hyperthyroidism. This sequence joins TRBV2 and TRBJ2-7; D remains ambiguous. The specimen was blood. The DNA for the CDR3 is TGTGCCAGCAGTGAGGGTAACCTGAACTACGAGCAGTACTTC. It encodes CASSEGNLNYEQYF.